This TCR beta chain was recovered during a study of CD8 T cells in ankylosing spondylitis. TCRdb passed the 5' RACE reads through MiXCR, listing each CDR3 protein once. The sample carries about 450,000 distinct CDR3 sequences, roughly 25% recorded once. V gave up 2 bases and J gave up 0 bases, with 10 bases separating them. The CDR3 loop spans 15 amino acids. The germline CDR1 and CDR2 sequences are DFQATT and SNEGSKA (reference sequence). Points on this clonotype: Its antigen is undetermined.

General observations from the study: Ankylosing spondylitis blood appeared to carry a characteristic TCR beta motif of seven to nine highly homologous variants. Some of these motif variants have turned up before, in reports on reactive arthritis synovial fluid and blood.

The sequence was obtained from a male donor with ankylosing spondylitis. The specimen sequenced was blood, either unsorted or a sorted T cell fraction (not recorded which). This chain joins TRBV20-1 and TRBJ1-4; D possibly corresponds to TRBD1 (6 bases). DNA for the CDR3: TGCAGTGCTAGACTCAGGGGTGCAACTAATGAAAAACTGTTTTTT. Amino acid sequence: CSARLRGATNEKLFF.